This T cell receptor beta chain emerged from a study of technical replicates of blood from several donors. With 3 bases removed from V and 5 bases from J, the gap between germline ends came to 11 bases. Germline V gene data show CDR1 as MNHNS and CDR2 as SASEGT. The CDR3 consists of 13 residues. The data were produced by immunoSEQ multiplex PCR, yet TCRdb's version contains in-frame clones alone and is incomplete. The table shows 80,000 to 95,000 clones, with 94% occurring only once. Sequencing input: T cells isolated from PBMCs. The chain carries TRBV6-1 and TRBJ2-7; D ambiguous. The sequence was collected from a human donor in good health. CDR3 loop: CASSDHRIDEQYF. In nucleotides, the CDR3 is TGTGCCAGCAGTGATCACAGAATTGACGAGCAGTACTTC.